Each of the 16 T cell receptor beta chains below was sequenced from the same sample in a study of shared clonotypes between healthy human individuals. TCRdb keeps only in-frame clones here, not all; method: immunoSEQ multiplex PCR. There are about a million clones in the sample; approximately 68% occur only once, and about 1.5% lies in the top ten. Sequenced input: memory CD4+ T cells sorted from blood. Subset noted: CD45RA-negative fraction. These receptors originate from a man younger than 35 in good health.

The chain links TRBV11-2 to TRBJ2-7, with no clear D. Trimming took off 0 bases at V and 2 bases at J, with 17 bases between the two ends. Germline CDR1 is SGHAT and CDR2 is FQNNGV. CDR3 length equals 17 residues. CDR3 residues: CASSLDSSSTQAYEQYF. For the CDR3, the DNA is TGTGCCAGCAGCTTAGATTCGAGTTCGACCCAGGCCTACGAGCAGTACTTC.

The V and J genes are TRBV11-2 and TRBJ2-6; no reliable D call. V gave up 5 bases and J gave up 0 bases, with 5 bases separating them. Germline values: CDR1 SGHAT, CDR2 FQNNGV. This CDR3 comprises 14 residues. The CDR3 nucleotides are TGTGCCAGCAGCGCCTCCTCTGGGGCCAACGTCCTGACTTTC. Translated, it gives CASSASSGANVLTF.

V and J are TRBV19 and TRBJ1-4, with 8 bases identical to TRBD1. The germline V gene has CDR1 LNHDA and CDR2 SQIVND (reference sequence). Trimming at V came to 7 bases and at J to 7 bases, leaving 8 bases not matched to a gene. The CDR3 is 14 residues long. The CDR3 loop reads CASTRTGTLEKLFF. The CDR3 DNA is TGTGCCAGTACCAGGACAGGGACCCTTGAAAAACTGTTTTTT.

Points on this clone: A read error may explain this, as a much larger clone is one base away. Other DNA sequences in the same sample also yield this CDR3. The CDR3 region is CASSVDEYGYTF. CDR3 in DNA: TGTGCCAGCAGCGTAGACGAGTATGGCTACACCTTC. The V gene is TRBV9, the J gene TRBJ1-2, with D hard to call. The CDR3 runs 12 residues. The V end lost 0 bases, the J end lost 5 bases, and 5 bases lay between the germline ends. CDR1 is SGDLS and CDR2 is YYNGEE in the germline V gene.

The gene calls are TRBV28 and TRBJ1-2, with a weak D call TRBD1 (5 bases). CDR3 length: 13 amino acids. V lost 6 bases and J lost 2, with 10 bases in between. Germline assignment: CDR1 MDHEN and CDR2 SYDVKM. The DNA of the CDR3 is TGTGCCAGCAGCGCAGGGTCGAACTATGGCTACACCTTC. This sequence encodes CASSAGSNYGYTF.

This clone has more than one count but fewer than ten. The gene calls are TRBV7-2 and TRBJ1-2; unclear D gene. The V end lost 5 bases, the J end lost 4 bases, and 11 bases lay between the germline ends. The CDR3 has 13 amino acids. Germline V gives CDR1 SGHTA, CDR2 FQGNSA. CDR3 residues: CASSPFGPYGYTF. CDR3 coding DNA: TGTGCCAGCAGCCCATTTGGGCCCTATGGCTACACCTTC.

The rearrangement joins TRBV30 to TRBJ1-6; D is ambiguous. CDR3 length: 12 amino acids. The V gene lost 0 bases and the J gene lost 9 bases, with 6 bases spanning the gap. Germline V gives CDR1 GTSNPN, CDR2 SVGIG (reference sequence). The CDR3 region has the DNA TGTGCCTGGAGTGTACCGGGTTCACCCCTCCACTTT. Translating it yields CAWSVPGSPLHF.

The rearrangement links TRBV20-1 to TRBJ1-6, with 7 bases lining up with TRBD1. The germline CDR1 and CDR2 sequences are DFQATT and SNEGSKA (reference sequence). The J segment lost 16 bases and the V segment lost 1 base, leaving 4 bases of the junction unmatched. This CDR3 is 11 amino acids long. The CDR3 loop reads CSARGQGSLHF. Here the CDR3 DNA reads TGCAGTGCTAGAGGACAGGGCAGTCTCCACTTT.

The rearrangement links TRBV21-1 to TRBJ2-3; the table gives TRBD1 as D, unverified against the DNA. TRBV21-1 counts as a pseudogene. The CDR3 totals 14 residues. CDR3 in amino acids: CALQGTGYTDTQYF. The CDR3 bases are TGTGCCCTCCAGGGGACGGGATACACAGATACGCAGTATTTT.

The CDR3 spells CASSIEGRYSNQPQHF. CDR3 DNA sequence: TGTGCCAGTAGTATAGAGGGACGGTATAGCAATCAGCCCCAGCATTTT. V gene TRBV19 combines with J gene TRBJ1-5; perhaps TRBD1 as D (5 bases). V was shortened by 0 bases and J by 0 bases, with 9 bases between the two germline ends. Germline V gene data show CDR1 as LNHDA and CDR2 as SQIVND (reference sequence). The CDR3 is made up of 16 amino acids.

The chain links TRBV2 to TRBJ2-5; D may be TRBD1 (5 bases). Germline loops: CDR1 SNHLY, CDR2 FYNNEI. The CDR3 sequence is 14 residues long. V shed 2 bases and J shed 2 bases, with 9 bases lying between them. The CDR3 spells CASSELRVQETQYF. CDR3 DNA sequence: TGTGCCAGCAGTGAACTCAGGGTTCAAGAGACCCAGTACTTC.

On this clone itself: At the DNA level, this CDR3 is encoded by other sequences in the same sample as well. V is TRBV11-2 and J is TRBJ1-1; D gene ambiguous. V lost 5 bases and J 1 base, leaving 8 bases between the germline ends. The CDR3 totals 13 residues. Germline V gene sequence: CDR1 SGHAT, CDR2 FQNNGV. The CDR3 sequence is CASSLQTNTEAFF. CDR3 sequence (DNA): TGTGCCAGCAGCCTACAGACGAACACTGAAGCTTTCTTT.

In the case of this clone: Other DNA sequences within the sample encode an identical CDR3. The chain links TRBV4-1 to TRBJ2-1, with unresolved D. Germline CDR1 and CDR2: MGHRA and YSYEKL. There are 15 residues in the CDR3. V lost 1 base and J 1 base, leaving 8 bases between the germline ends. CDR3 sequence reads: CASSQGDLSYNEQFF. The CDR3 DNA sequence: TGCGCCAGCAGCCAAGGAGATCTTTCCTACAATGAGCAGTTCTTC.

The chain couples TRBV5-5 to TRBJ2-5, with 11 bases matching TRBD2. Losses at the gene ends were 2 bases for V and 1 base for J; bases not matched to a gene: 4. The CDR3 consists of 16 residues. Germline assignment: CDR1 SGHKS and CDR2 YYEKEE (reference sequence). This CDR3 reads CASSFLAGGIQETQYF. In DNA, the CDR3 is TGTGCCAGCAGCTTCCTAGCGGGGGGAATCCAAGAGACCCAGTACTTC.

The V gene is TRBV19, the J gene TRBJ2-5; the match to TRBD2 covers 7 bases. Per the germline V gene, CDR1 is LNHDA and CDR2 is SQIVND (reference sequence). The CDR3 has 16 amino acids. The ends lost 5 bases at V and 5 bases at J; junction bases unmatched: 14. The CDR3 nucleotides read TGTGCCAGTAGTTCCCTTGGTCGCGGGAGCGGGGAGACCCAGTACTTC. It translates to CASSSLGRGSGETQYF.

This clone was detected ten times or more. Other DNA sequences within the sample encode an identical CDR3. The CDR3 here is CASTESLNTEAFF. CDR3 coding DNA: TGTGCCAGTACGGAGAGCCTGAACACTGAAGCTTTCTTT. The rearrangement uses TRBV19 and TRBJ1-1; no firm D call. The ends were cut back, 7 bases at V and 0 bases at J, with 9 bases in the middle. The length of the CDR3 is 13 residues. Per the germline V gene, CDR1 is LNHDA and CDR2 is SQIVND (reference sequence).